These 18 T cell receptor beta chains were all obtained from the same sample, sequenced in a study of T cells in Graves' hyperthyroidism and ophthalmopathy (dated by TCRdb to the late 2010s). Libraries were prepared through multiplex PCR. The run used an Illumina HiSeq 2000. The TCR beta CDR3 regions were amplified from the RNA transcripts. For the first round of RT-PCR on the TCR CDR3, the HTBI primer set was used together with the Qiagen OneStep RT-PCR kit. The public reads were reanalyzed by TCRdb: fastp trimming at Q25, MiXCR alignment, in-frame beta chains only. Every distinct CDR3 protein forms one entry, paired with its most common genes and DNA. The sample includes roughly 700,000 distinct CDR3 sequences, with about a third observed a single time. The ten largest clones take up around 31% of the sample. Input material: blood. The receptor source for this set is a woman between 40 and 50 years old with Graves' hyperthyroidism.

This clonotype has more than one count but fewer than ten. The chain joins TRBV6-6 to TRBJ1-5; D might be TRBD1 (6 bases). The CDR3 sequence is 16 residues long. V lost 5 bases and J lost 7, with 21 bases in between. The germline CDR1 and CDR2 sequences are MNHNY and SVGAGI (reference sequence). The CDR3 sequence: CASSQAGRGGGQPQHF. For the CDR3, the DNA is TGTGCCAGCAGTCAAGCAGGCCGAGGAGGGGGGCAGCCCCAGCATTTT.

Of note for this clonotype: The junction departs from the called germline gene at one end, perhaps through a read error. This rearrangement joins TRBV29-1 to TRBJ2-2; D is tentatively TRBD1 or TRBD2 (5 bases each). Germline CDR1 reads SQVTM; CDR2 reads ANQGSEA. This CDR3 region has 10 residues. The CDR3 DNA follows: TGCAGCGTTGAAGAAGGGGAGCAGTTTTTT. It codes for CSVEEGEQFF.

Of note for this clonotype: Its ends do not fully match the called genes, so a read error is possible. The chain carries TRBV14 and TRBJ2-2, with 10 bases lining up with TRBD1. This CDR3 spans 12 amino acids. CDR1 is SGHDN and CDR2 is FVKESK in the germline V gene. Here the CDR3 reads CASSHRTGGLFF. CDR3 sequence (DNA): TGTGCCAGCAGCCACCGGACAGGGGGGCTGTTTTTT.

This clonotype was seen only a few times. The CDR3 region has the DNA TGTGCCAGCAGCTTGGTCGGGTTACGGGAGACCCAGTACTTC. The encoded protein is CASSLVGLRETQYF. The genes are TRBV7-2 and TRBJ2-5; D gene ambiguous. CDR1 SGHTA and CDR2 FQGNSA come from the germline V gene. The ends were cut back, 3 bases at V and 5 bases at J, with 13 bases in the middle. This CDR3 spans 14 amino acids.

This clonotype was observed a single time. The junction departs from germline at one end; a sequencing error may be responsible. The CDR3 nucleotides read TGCGCCAGCAGTCAACCCACGAGGGGATACTACGAGCAGTACTTC. The encoded protein is CASSQPTRGYYEQYF. This chain connects TRBV9 to TRBJ2-7, with D perhaps matching TRBD1 or TRBD2 (5 bases each). Germline lookup yields CDR1 SGDLS and CDR2 YYNGEE. CDR3 size: 15 residues.

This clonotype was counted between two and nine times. The CDR3 DNA sequence: TGTGCCAGCAAAACTAGGGGGGATCTCTTCTACGAGCAGTACTTC. This encodes CASKTRGDLFYEQYF. The chain employs TRBV10-3 and TRBJ2-7; D could derive from TRBD1 or TRBD2 (6 bases each). The CDR3 covers 15 residues. V was clipped by 10 bases and J by 3 bases, with 22 bases between them. Germline V gene lookup returns CDR1 ENHRY and CDR2 SYGVKD.

The CDR3 DNA reads TGTGCCAGTAGTATGGGCCGCCCGGAAGCTTTCTTT. Translating gives CASSMGRPEAFF. V and J are TRBV19 and TRBJ1-1; D is ambiguous. Trimming left V 3 bases short and J 8 bases short, with 10 bases between. Germline CDR1 LNHDA, CDR2 SQIVND (reference sequence). The CDR3 runs to 12 residues.

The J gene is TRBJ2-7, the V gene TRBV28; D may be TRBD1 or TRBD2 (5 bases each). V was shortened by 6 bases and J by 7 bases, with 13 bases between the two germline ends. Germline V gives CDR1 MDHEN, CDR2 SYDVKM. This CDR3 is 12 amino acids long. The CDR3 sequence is CASRLGVGEQYF. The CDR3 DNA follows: TGTGCCAGCAGGTTGGGGGTTGGGGAGCAGTACTTC.

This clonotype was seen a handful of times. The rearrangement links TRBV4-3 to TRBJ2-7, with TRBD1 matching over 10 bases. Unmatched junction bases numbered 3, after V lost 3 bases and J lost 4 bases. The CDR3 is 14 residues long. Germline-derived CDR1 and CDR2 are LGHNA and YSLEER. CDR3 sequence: CASSHGDRGYEQYF. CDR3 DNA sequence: TGCGCCAGCAGCCATGGGGACAGGGGATACGAGCAGTACTTC.

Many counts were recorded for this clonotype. CDR3 loop: CATSRDSGIRIGELFF. CDR3 DNA: TGTGCCACCAGCAGAGATTCCGGGATCCGTATCGGGGAGCTGTTTTTT. The chain has TRBV15 and TRBJ2-2, with D perhaps matching TRBD2 (5 bases). Germline CDR1 reads LNHNV; CDR2 reads YYDKDF (reference sequence). CDR3 size: 16 residues. V was clipped by 0 bases and J by 7 bases, with 15 bases between them. Based on the CDR3 plus reference TRBV15 and TRBJ2-2, the full variable domain is DAMVIQNPRYQVTQFGKPVTLSCSQTLNHNVMYWYQQKSSQAPKLLFHYYDKDFNNEADTPDNFQSRRPNTSFCFLDIRSPGLGDTAMYLCATSRDSGIRIGELFFGEGSRLTVL.

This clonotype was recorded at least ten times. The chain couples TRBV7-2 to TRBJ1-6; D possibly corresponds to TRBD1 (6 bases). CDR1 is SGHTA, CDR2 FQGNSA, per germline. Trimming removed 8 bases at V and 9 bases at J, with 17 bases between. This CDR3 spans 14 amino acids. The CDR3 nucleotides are TGTGCCAGCTTCATATTGGGGGCTCGTTCACCCCTCCACTTT. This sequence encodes CASFILGARSPLHF.

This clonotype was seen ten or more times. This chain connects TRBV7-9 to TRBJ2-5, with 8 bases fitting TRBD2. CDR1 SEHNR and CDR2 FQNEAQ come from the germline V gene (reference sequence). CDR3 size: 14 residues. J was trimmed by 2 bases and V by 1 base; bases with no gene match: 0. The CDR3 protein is CASSLGGGQETQYF. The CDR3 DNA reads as TGTGCCAGCAGCTTAGGCGGGGGGCAAGAGACCCAGTACTTC.

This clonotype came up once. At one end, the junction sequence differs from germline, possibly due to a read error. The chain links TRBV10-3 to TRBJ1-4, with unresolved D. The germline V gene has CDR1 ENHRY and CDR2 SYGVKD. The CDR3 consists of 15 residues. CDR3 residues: CAISGARLISEKLFF. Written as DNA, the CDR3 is TGTGCCATCAGTGGGGCCAGGTTAATAAGTGAAAAATTGTTTTTT.

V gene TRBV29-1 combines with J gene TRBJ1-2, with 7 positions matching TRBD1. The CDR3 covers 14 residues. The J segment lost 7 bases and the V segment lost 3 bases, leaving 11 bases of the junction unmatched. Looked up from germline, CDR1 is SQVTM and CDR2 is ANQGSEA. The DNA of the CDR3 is TGCAGCGTTGATATGACAGGGAGGGAGGGTGGCTACACCTTC. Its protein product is CSVDMTGREGGYTF.

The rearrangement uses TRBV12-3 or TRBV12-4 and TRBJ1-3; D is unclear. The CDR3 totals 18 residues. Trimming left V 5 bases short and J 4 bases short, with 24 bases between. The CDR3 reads CASSPLSLLSGSGNTIYF. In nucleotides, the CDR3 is TGTGCCAGCAGTCCACTAAGCCTCCTGTCGGGTTCGGGAAACACCATATATTTT.

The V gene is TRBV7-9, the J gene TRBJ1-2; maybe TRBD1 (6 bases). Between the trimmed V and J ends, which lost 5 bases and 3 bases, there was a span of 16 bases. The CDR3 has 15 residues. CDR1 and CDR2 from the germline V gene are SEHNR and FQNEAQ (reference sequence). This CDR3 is CASSPKGEQDYGYTF. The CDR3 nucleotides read TGTGCCAGCAGCCCCAAGGGGGAGCAGGACTATGGCTACACCTTC. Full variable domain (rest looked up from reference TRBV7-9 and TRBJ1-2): DTGVSQNPRHKITKRGQNVTFRCDPISEHNRLYWYRQTLGQGPEFLTYFQNEAQLEKSRLLSDRFSAERPKGSFSTLEIQRTEQGDSAMYLCASSPKGEQDYGYTFGSGTRLTVV.

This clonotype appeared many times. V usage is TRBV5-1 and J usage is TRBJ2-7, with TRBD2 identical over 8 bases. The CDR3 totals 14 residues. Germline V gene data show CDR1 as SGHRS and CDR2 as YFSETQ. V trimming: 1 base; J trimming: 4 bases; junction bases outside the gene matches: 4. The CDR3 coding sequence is TGCGCCAGCAGCTTGTACAGCGGGAGTTACGAGCAGTACTTC. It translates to CASSLYSGSYEQYF. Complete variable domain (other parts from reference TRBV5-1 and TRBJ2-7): KAGVTQTPRYLIKTRGQQVTLSCSPISGHRSVSWYQQTPGQGLQFLFEYFSETQRNKGNFPGRFSGRQFSNSRSEMNVSTLELGDSALYLCASSLYSGSYEQYFGPGTRLTVT.

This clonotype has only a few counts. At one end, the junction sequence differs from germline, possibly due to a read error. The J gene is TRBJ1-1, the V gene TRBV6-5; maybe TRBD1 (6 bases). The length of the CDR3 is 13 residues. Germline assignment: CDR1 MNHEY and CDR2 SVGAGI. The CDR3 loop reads CASSYRGNSEAFF. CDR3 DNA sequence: TGTGCCAGCAGTTACAGGGGGAACAGTGAAGCTTTCTTT.